The T cell receptor beta chain described here comes from a study of cytotoxic CD8 clonotypes in ibrutinib-treated CLL (dated by TCRdb to the early 2020s). For the wider study: The cohort included roughly 15 treatment-naive and under 13 relapsed/refractory patients; under 18 were IGHV unmutated. The response samples were drawn at a median of approximately 12 months into treatment, with a range of about 6 to 36 months. An average of around 260,000 productive templates and some 100,000 productive rearrangements was obtained per sample. All remission and progressive disease samples were collected while patients were still receiving ibrutinib. Of the approximately 87 participants in the trial, roughly 26 had longitudinal samples available. Cryopreserved peripheral blood mononuclear cells were obtained before treatment, at response, and at either sustained remission or disease progression. Responses were partial in around 25 patients and complete in 2; after median approximately 69 months follow-up, around 15 stayed in remission and approximately twelve progressed.

The intended sense of this specimen's time point label: about eleven months on ibrutinib. Approximately 2 micrograms of genomic DNA were extracted from cryopreserved PBMCs for TCR beta library preparation. High-throughput TCR beta sequencing was performed on longitudinal blood samples from CLL patients receiving ibrutinib monotherapy. Patients were enrolled in a phase 2 open-label single-center ibrutinib monotherapy trial. Beyond this particular receptor, the publication reports: At ibrutinib response clonality went up, during sustained remission it held steady, and at progression it dropped back toward baseline. Lymph node repertoires were not examined, and the timing of sampling was not matched between patients in sustained remission and those whose disease progressed. Baseline clonality exceeded that of age-matched healthy donors and correlated strongly with circulating CD8+ T-cell counts. Public clonotypes were rare and either shrank or stayed stable during treatment, and the rise in clonality at ibrutinib response reflected expansion of private clonotypes.

As for this clone: The specificity of this receptor is unknown. No clone much larger than this one lies a single base away; base qualities are absent.

Each clonotype received, on average, 10x coverage in deep resolution sequencing performed on a MiSeq, where the target depth lay between 1 in 1 million and 1 in 200,000 T cells. TCR beta libraries were generated with the immunoSEQ hsTCRB Kit. Per the source publication's procedure: Data were analyzed with ImmunoSEQ Data Assistant and ImmunoSEQ Analyzer, with V, D and J genes assigned per IMGT definitions. Clonality was computed as one minus normalized Shannon entropy of productive rearrangement frequencies, ranging from 0 to 1. Only overrepresented clonotypes making up at least 0.05% of the repertoire of each patient were included in the public clonotype analysis. Approximately 14 age-matched healthy donor repertoires from immuneACCESS were used as controls for clonality. TCRdb carries this immuneACCESS record with in-frame sequences only. Its versions omit some clonotypes, under half of them owing to an unresolved V gene in the studies checked, with the rest unexplained. V, J and clone size reflect that table, while D and trimming were determined from the DNA. The sample table contains about 150,000 clones; only one count was recorded for approximately 80% of them. The top ten clones comprise about 13% of the sample.

The source was PBMCs, collected after 12 months of ibrutinib treatment. The receptor's source is a human donor with chronic lymphocytic leukemia.

CDR3 region: CASGLVQGRGNTDTQYF. In nucleotide form, the sequence is TGTGCTAGTGGTTTGGTACAAGGGAGGGGGAACACAGATACGCAGTATTTT. The rearranged chain carries TRBV12-5 and TRBJ2-3; the D gene is perhaps TRBD2, from 7 matching bases. The CDR3 measures 17 amino acids from cysteine to phenylalanine. Only the CDR3 DNA stays, 51 bases, in frame from base 1. The CDR1 and CDR2 encoded by the germline V gene are LGHNT and FRNRAP. Trimming takes 0 bases from V and 2 bases from J, and the germline ends sit 15 bases apart.